This TCR beta chain is drawn from a study of blood T cell repertoires in COVID-19. Turning to the study itself: The samples span acute and convalescent COVID-19 from the United States, Italy and Spain.

V was clipped by 3 bases and J by 8 bases; unmatched bases: 3. Germline values: CDR1 LGHDT, CDR2 YNNKEL (reference sequence). The CDR3 extends over 13 amino acids. Original handling: Amplification of reference gene primers was used by the study to estimate nucleated cell counts. TCRdb's table, derived via immunoSEQ multiplex PCR, lists solely in-frame clones and lacks some. The D gene and trimming were derived from the DNA, and the V and J assignments and clone size from that table. Here the sample spans 300,000 to 350,000 clones, 85% to 90% being singletons. One Seattle source followed patients from active infection through their disease course.

This TCR came from a woman aged 45-59 years with COVID-19, enrolled during active disease. The chain has TRBV3-1 (or the pseudogene TRBV3-2) and TRBJ1-2; 10 nucleotides agree with TRBD1. Input material: peripheral blood. CDR3 amino acids: CASSQGTGDGYTF. The CDR3 DNA reads TGTGCCAGCAGCCAGGGGACAGGGGACGGCTACACCTTC.